One and the same sample provided the 32 T cell receptor beta chains below, sequenced in a study of beta chain features in type 1 diabetes. cDNA synthesis used the whole RNA isolate, giving expressed TCRB sequences. The table came from immunoSEQ multiplex PCR; TCRdb's copy has only in-frame clones and leaves some out. The sample yields about 130,000 clones, 7% to 10% seen once. The sequencing input was central memory CD4+ T cells from blood. The receptors were gathered from a man between 18 and 35 years old in good health.

This clone was observed a few times. The chain uses TRBV15 and TRBJ1-2; the match to TRBD1 covers 7 bases. Losses at the gene ends were 0 bases for V and 3 bases for J; bases not matched to a gene: 4. The length of the CDR3 is 15 residues. CDR1 is LNHNV and CDR2 is YYDKDF in the germline V gene (reference sequence). The CDR3 protein is CATSRDRGPDYGYTF. The DNA for the CDR3 is TGTGCCACCAGCAGAGATAGGGGGCCCGACTATGGCTACACCTTC.

The gene calls are TRBV18 and TRBJ2-5, with 11 positions matching TRBD1. Germline V gives CDR1 KGHSH, CDR2 LQKENI. V was pared by 3 bases and J by 5 bases, with 5 bases of the junction left unmatched. This CDR3 has 15 residues. The CDR3, as DNA: TGTGCCAGCTCACCGGGACAGGGGGAATCGGAGACCCAGTACTTC. Protein: CASSPGQGESETQYF.

This clone was observed many times. This chain's CDR3 is CASSQVAETQYF. CDR3 nucleotide sequence: TGTGCCAGCAGCCAAGTAGCGGAGACCCAGTACTTC. V usage is TRBV4-2 and J usage is TRBJ2-5, with D possibly matching TRBD2 (5 bases). CDR1 and CDR2 (germline): LGHNA, YNFKEQ. This CDR3 region has 12 residues. Trimming stripped 1 base from V and 5 bases from J, with 5 bases between.

This clone was counted between two and nine times. The chain recombines TRBV27 with TRBJ2-1, with 8 bases matching TRBD1. CDR1 is MNHEY and CDR2 is SMNVEV in the germline V gene (reference sequence). Losses at the gene ends were 8 bases for V and 7 bases for J; bases not matched to a gene: 7. This CDR3 is 13 amino acids long. CDR3 residues: CASWGQGANEQFF. CDR3 nucleotides: TGTGCCAGCTGGGGGCAGGGGGCAAATGAGCAGTTCTTC.

This chain uses TRBV18 with TRBJ1-2; 7 bases match TRBD1. This CDR3 has 13 amino acids. V lost 6 bases and J lost 2; bases outside the gene matches: 3. The germline CDR1 and CDR2 sequences are KGHSH and LQKENI. CDR3 bases: TGTGCCAGCTCCGGACAGGCCAACTATGGCTACACCTTC. Its protein is CASSGQANYGYTF.

This clone was counted between two and nine times. The V call is TRBV25-1, the J call TRBJ1-2; maybe TRBD1 (5 bases). There are 16 residues in the CDR3. The V end lost 0 bases, the J end lost 7 bases, and 18 bases lay between the germline ends. The germline CDR1 and CDR2 sequences are MGHDK and SYGVNS. The CDR3 sequence is CASSEYWGGQGGGYTF. The CDR3 DNA sequence: TGTGCCAGCAGTGAATACTGGGGGGGTCAGGGTGGTGGCTACACCTTC.

This clone came up a few times. The rearrangement uses TRBV18 and TRBJ1-1; 8 positions agree with TRBD1. The CDR3 contains 13 residues. The ends lost 6 bases at V and 10 bases at J; junction bases unmatched: 10. Germline assignment: CDR1 KGHSH and CDR2 LQKENI. The DNA of the CDR3 is TGTGCCAGCTCGCGGCAGGGGGCCGCCGGAGCTTTCTTT. Protein: CASSRQGAAGAFF.

The CDR3 region is CASTLAGNEQFF. CDR3 nucleotide sequence: TGTGCCAGCACCCTGGCGGGCAATGAGCAGTTCTTC. This chain connects TRBV7-2 to TRBJ2-1, with D perhaps matching TRBD2 (5 bases). The germline gives CDR1 SGHTA, CDR2 FQGNSA. Trimming removed 7 bases from V and 6 bases from J, with 10 bases in between. CDR3 length: 12 amino acids.

There are a few counts of this clone. The chain links TRBV4-2 to TRBJ1-6; D is unresolved. The CDR3 loop spans 17 amino acids. V was cut by 5 bases and J by 6 bases, with 20 bases left in between. In germline, CDR1 is LGHNA, CDR2 YNFKEQ. The CDR3 DNA follows: TGTGCCAGCAGCACTATGTCTCCGGTGACGGTTAATTCACCCCTCCACTTT. Amino acids: CASSTMSPVTVNSPLHF.

CDR3: CASTQKGQGTNIQYF. CDR3 bases: TGTGCCAGCACCCAAAAAGGACAGGGTACAAACATTCAGTACTTC. The chain is built from TRBV6-6 and TRBJ2-4, with TRBD1 identical over 8 bases. This CDR3 is 15 amino acids long. Germline-derived CDR1 and CDR2 are MNHNY and SVGAGI (reference sequence). Losses at the gene ends were 7 bases for V and 6 bases for J; bases not matched to a gene: 11.

This chain connects TRBV7-8 to TRBJ2-7, with a tentative D call TRBD2 (5 bases). Germline V gene lookup returns CDR1 SGHVS and CDR2 FQNEAQ. Trimming removed 2 bases from V and 7 bases from J, with 12 bases in between. This CDR3 contains 13 residues. The CDR3 loop reads CASSLSSGGEQYF. CDR3 DNA sequence: TGTGCCAGCAGCTTATCGTCGGGCGGGGAGCAGTACTTC.

There are a few counts of this clone. The chain combines TRBV9 with TRBJ1-1, with a tentative D call TRBD1 (6 bases). CDR3 size: 15 residues. Between the trimmed V and J ends, which lost 4 bases and 4 bases, there was a span of 17 bases. Germline V CDR1 and CDR2: SGDLS, YYNGEE. For the CDR3, the DNA is TGTGCCAGCAGCCCCCAAACAGGGCCCGGCACTGAAGCTTTCTTT. This encodes CASSPQTGPGTEAFF.

The V call is TRBV29-1, the J call TRBJ1-4; TRBD1 matches at 10 bases. Germline-derived CDR1 and CDR2 are SQVTM and ANQGSEA. There are 17 residues in the CDR3. V gave up 6 bases and J gave up 3 bases; unmatched junction bases: 13. The CDR3 DNA reads as TGCAGCGTCCTAGGGGGGACAGGGGCCTTTTCTAATGAAAAACTGTTTTTT. Its protein is CSVLGGTGAFSNEKLFF.

The genes are TRBV21-1 and TRBJ1-1; TRBD1, the table's D call, lacks a check against the DNA. TRBV21-1 is a listed pseudogene. The CDR3 extends over 14 amino acids. This chain's CDR3 is CASSTRQVVGEAFF. CDR3 coding DNA: TGTGCCAGCAGCACCAGACAGGTGGTTGGTGAAGCTTTCTTT.

This clone has only a few counts. The same CDR3 also results from other DNA sequences found in this sample. The CDR3 sequence: CASSDSGGTDTQYF. The CDR3 coding sequence is TGTGCCAGCAGTGACTCAGGAGGGACAGATACGCAGTATTTT. J is TRBJ2-3 and V is TRBV6-4; D perhaps matches TRBD2 (6 bases). Germline CDR1 is MRHNA and CDR2 is SNTAGT. The CDR3 sequence is 14 residues long. Trimming removed 0 bases at V and 3 bases at J, with 7 bases between.

The rearrangement joins TRBV19 to TRBJ2-3; D gene uncertain. The germline V and J ends were trimmed by 6 bases and 0 bases, with 7 bases remaining between them. Germline CDR1 and CDR2: LNHDA and SQIVND (reference sequence). The CDR3 has 13 residues. This chain's CDR3 is CASRPTSTDTQYF. CDR3 in DNA: TGTGCCAGTAGACCAACTAGCACAGATACGCAGTATTTT.

This clone has a handful of counts. J is TRBJ2-2 and V is TRBV7-2; TRBD2 aligns across 10 bases. The CDR3 consists of 15 residues. Germline CDR1 is SGHTA and CDR2 is FQGNSA. With 7 bases clipped from V and 4 bases from J, the junction kept 6 bases outside the gene matches. CDR3 nucleotides: TGTGCCAGCAAAAGCGGGGGGGCCTTCACCGGGGAGCTGTTTTTT. Translated: CASKSGGAFTGELFF.

Comment on this clone: The sample carries other DNA sequences with the same CDR3. This chain links TRBV7-9 with TRBJ1-2, with 7 bases matching TRBD1. The V segment lost 5 bases and the J segment 4 bases; nucleotides outside the gene matches: 1. This CDR3 is 12 amino acids long. Germline-derived CDR1 and CDR2 are SEHNR and FQNEAQ (reference sequence). The CDR3 sequence is CASSRDSYGYTF. In DNA, the CDR3 is TGTGCCAGCAGCCGGGACAGCTATGGCTACACCTTC. Complete variable domain (other parts from reference TRBV7-9 and TRBJ1-2): DTGVSQNPRHKITKRGQNVTFRCDPISEHNRLYWYRQTLGQGPEFLTYFQNEAQLEKSRLLSDRFSAERPKGSFSTLEIQRTEQGDSAMYLCASSRDSYGYTFGSGTRLTVV.

This clone was picked up a small number of times. The J gene is TRBJ2-5, the V gene TRBV7-2; 8 bases line up with TRBD1. This CDR3 has 16 residues. J lost 4 bases, V lost 0 bases, and 7 bases had no gene match. Germline V gives CDR1 SGHTA, CDR2 FQGNSA. The CDR3 is CASSLAATGDRETQYF. CDR3 nucleotide sequence: TGTGCCAGCAGCTTAGCGGCGACAGGGGATCGAGAGACCCAGTACTTC.

CDR3 region: CASSAGLGEQYF. CDR3 DNA sequence: TGTGCCAGCAGTGCGGGACTCGGCGAGCAGTACTTC. V gene TRBV6-1 combines with J gene TRBJ2-7, with TRBD2 as a possible D gene (6 bases). Germline V CDR1 and CDR2: MNHNS, SASEGT. The CDR3 has 12 amino acids. V was cut by 4 bases and J by 6 bases, with 10 bases left in between.

The chain links TRBV7-6 to TRBJ2-5; 8 bases line up with TRBD2. Germline CDR1 SGHVS, CDR2 FNYEAQ. The CDR3 sequence is 15 residues long. The V segment lost 4 bases and the J segment 0 bases; nucleotides outside the gene matches: 4. CDR3 coding DNA: TGTGCCAGCAGCTCCCGGGGGGGGGACCAAGAGACCCAGTACTTC. Its translation is CASSSRGGDQETQYF.

This chain joins TRBV11-2 and TRBJ2-7, with 12 bases fitting TRBD1. The CDR3 runs to 15 residues. CDR1 is SGHAT, CDR2 FQNNGV, per germline. Losses at the gene ends were 5 bases for V and 6 bases for J; bases not matched to a gene: 8. The CDR3 loop is CASSARGTGGGEQYF. The CDR3 DNA sequence: TGTGCCAGCAGCGCGAGAGGGACAGGGGGCGGCGAGCAGTACTTC.

The CDR3 nucleotides read TGTGCCAGCAGTGCTCGGCTAGGAGTGGGTGGCGGGGAGCTGTTTTTT. Translated, it gives CASSARLGVGGGELFF. This chain links TRBV2 with TRBJ2-2; D remains unclear. The germline V gene has CDR1 SNHLY and CDR2 FYNNEI. The CDR3 is 16 residues long. Between the trimmed V and J ends, which lost 4 bases and 7 bases, there was a span of 19 bases.

The V gene is TRBV6-1, the J gene TRBJ1-5, with a possible D match to TRBD1 (6 bases). CDR1 is MNHNS and CDR2 is SASEGT in the germline V gene. Trimming took off 7 bases at V and 7 bases at J, with 20 bases between the two ends. The CDR3 spans 15 residues. The CDR3 protein is CASIEQGWIGQPQHF. In DNA, the CDR3 is TGTGCCAGCATCGAACAGGGATGGATCGGACAGCCCCAGCATTTT.

The chain couples TRBV19 to TRBJ2-1; TRBD1 is a possible D gene (6 bases). Germline CDR1 is LNHDA and CDR2 is SQIVND (reference sequence). CDR3 length: 17 residues. V gave up 10 bases and J gave up 2 bases, with 24 bases separating them. The CDR3 DNA reads as TGTGCCACGAGTCCCCTCCCCGAGTGGGGGCCCTACAATGAGCAGTTCTTC. This gives the protein CATSPLPEWGPYNEQFF.

A few counts support this clone. As DNA, the CDR3 is TGTGCCAGCAGCTTAGCTGGGCCAGATGAAAAACTGTTTTTT. Translating gives CASSLAGPDEKLFF. The chain links TRBV7-9 to TRBJ1-4; D remains unclear. The CDR3 contains 14 residues. CDR1 and CDR2 (germline): SEHNR, FQNEAQ (reference sequence). V dropped 0 bases and J dropped 6 bases, with 8 bases sitting between them.

The chain combines TRBV30 with TRBJ1-2, with a possible D match to TRBD1 (5 bases). V was pared by 2 bases and J by 4 bases, with 14 bases between. The CDR3 extends over 14 amino acids. Per the germline V gene, CDR1 is GTSNPN and CDR2 is SVGIG (reference sequence). The CDR3 DNA follows: TGTGCCTGGAGTTTCGGGCAGGGAGGCTATGGCTACACCTTC. Residues: CAWSFGQGGYGYTF.

This clone was counted at least ten times. The chain couples TRBV13 to TRBJ1-2; D is unclear. Deletions cut 6 bases from V and 2 bases from J, with 4 bases between. This CDR3 comprises 11 residues. Germline V gene sequence: CDR1 PRHDT, CDR2 FYEKMQ (reference sequence). The CDR3 DNA follows: TGTGCCAGCAGTCGGAACTATGGCTACACCTTC. Translated: CASSRNYGYTF.

The CDR3 DNA follows: TGCGCCAGCAGCCAAGGAGTGGGGGGGGCGGCGGCAGATACGCAGTATTTT. Translating it yields CASSQGVGGAAADTQYF. V and J are TRBV4-3 and TRBJ2-3; tentatively, D is TRBD2 (7 bases). The CDR3 is made up of 17 amino acids. V lost 1 base and J 4 bases, leaving 18 bases between the germline ends. Looked up from germline, CDR1 is LGHNA and CDR2 is YSLEER.

V and J are TRBV28 and TRBJ1-2; 7 bases map to TRBD1. The germline CDR1 and CDR2 sequences are MDHEN and SYDVKM. The CDR3 has 12 amino acids. V lost 4 bases to trimming and J lost 14 bases; unmatched junction nucleotides: 10. CDR3 protein: CASSYRDSQGTF. The CDR3 DNA follows: TGTGCCAGCAGTTATAGGGACAGCCAGGGGACCTTC.

This clone was observed a few times. In the same sample, other DNA sequences code for this CDR3. J is TRBJ2-4 and V is TRBV14; tentative D call: TRBD2 (6 bases). The CDR3 is 14 residues long. V was trimmed by 0 bases and J by 11 bases, leaving 14 bases between them. The V gene's germline CDR1 is SGHDN and CDR2 FVKESK. CDR3 region: CASSQDMGGMVQYF. CDR3 bases: TGTGCCAGCAGCCAAGATATGGGGGGTATGGTTCAGTACTTC.

This clone came up a few times. The V and J genes are TRBV7-9 and TRBJ1-2; tentative D call: TRBD1 (5 bases). Germline CDR1 SEHNR, CDR2 FQNEAQ (reference sequence). The CDR3 spans 13 residues. V dropped 5 bases and J dropped 4 bases, with 11 bases sitting between them. The CDR3 DNA reads as TGTGCCAGCAGCCCCCAGGGTCCCTATGGCTACACCTTC. It codes for CASSPQGPYGYTF.